A single T cell receptor (beta chain) is shown here with its context. Antigen specificity is unknown. This entry comes from a study of CD8 T cells in ankylosing spondylitis. Study-level points and caveats: It appeared that ankylosing spondylitis blood was characterized by a TCR beta motif of eight highly homologous variants.

CDR1 and CDR2 (germline): SGHDT, YYEEEE. This CDR3 spans 15 amino acids. After removal of 0 bases from V and 7 bases from J, the junction contained 8 bases not matched to a gene. TCRdb fed the 5' RACE reads into MiXCR, producing one record per CDR3 protein. The sample has fewer than 200,000 distinct CDR3 sequences; 9.8% are singletons. What was sequenced was blood, either unsorted or a sorted T cell fraction (not recorded which). This TCR came from a female donor with ankylosing spondylitis or in good health (not recorded which). The chain joins TRBV5-6 to TRBJ2-3, with 7 bases that match TRBD1. Here the CDR3 reads CASSLGGQVANTQYF. CDR3 nucleotides: TGTGCCAGCAGCTTGGGCGGACAGGTTGCAAATACGCAGTATTTT.